Below, 4 T cell receptor beta chains from the same sample are listed, as sequenced in a study of blood T cell repertoires in COVID-19. Repertoires were generated with immunoSEQ multiplex PCR, while TCRdb's copy carries only in-frame clones and drops some. The table records about 260,000 clones, roughly 89% of them present only once. The specimen was peripheral blood. The receptors were sampled from a woman aged 40 to 55 who had recovered from COVID-19.

J is TRBJ2-2 and V is TRBV18; TRBD1 matches 12 bases. J lost 6 bases, V lost 3 bases, and 11 bases had no gene match. The V gene's germline CDR1 is KGHSH and CDR2 LQKENI. The CDR3 has 18 amino acids. The CDR3 bases are TGTGCCAGCTCACCCAACACCGGGACAGGGGGCAGCGCCGGGGAGCTGTTTTTT. It encodes CASSPNTGTGGSAGELFF.

V is TRBV5-1 and J is TRBJ2-1, with D possibly being TRBD1 (5 bases). The CDR3 has 14 amino acids. Trimming pared 0 bases from V and 5 bases from J, leaving 9 bases between. Germline-derived CDR1 and CDR2 are SGHRS and YFSETQ. The CDR3, as DNA: TGCGCCAGCAGCTTGGGGGGCAATAACAATGAGCAGTTCTTC. This sequence encodes CASSLGGNNNEQFF.

The J gene is TRBJ1-4, the V gene TRBV27; D is uncertain. The CDR3 consists of 13 residues. Trimming pared 1 base from V and 9 bases from J, leaving 9 bases between. Germline V CDR1 and CDR2: MNHEY, SMNVEV (reference sequence). The CDR3 here is CASSLYREQKLFF. CDR3 in DNA: TGTGCCAGCAGTTTATATCGGGAGCAAAAACTGTTTTTT.

V gene TRBV11-3 combines with J gene TRBJ1-1, with D tentatively TRBD1 (5 bases). This CDR3 region has 19 residues. V was shortened by 1 base and J by 2 bases, with 23 bases between the two germline ends. Germline CDR1 is SGHNT and CDR2 is YENEEA. CDR3 sequence reads: CASSLALMLYGTPNTEAFF. CDR3 nucleotide sequence: TGTGCCAGCAGCTTAGCGTTAATGTTATACGGGACTCCAAACACTGAAGCTTTCTTT.